These 28 T cell receptor beta chains were all obtained from the same sample, sequenced in a study of cytomegalovirus exposure and HLA in healthy donors. PCR involved 60 Vbeta and 13 Jbeta primers. Sequencing used immunoSEQ multiplex PCR; TCRdb keeps in-frame clones, though not all of them. There are about 160,000 clones in the sample; approximately 70% occur only once, and over 6% lies in the top ten. Source material: PBMCs. The receptors were gathered from a man aged 35-49 years in good health and CMV-seropositive.

For the CDR3, the DNA is TGTGCCAGCAGCTTACAATTGCGACAGGGTATCTACGAGCAGTACTTC. Translating gives CASSLQLRQGIYEQYF. J is TRBJ2-7 and V is TRBV11-2; 7 positions agree with TRBD1. Germline CDR1 is SGHAT and CDR2 is FQNNGV. V lost 2 bases to trimming and J lost 3 bases; unmatched junction nucleotides: 10. This CDR3 has 16 amino acids. Full variable domain (missing parts from reference TRBV11-2 and TRBJ2-7): EAGVAQSPRYKIIEKRQSVAFWCNPISGHATLYWYQQILGQGPKLLIQFQNNGVVDDSQLPKDRFSAERLKGVDSTLKIQPAKLEDSAVYLCASSLQLRQGIYEQYFGPGTRLTVT.

This clone turned up a few times. This chain joins TRBV19 and TRBJ1-1; weak D call: TRBD1 (5 bases). The CDR3 runs 15 residues. CDR1 is LNHDA, CDR2 SQIVND, per germline (reference sequence). V lost 0 bases and J 5 bases, leaving 13 bases between the germline ends. The CDR3 region has the DNA TGTGCCAGTAGTATAGATGGTCGGGGGGGGACTGAAGCTTTCTTT. It codes for CASSIDGRGGTEAFF.

V usage is TRBV7-9 and J usage is TRBJ1-2; D gene uncertain. CDR1 and CDR2 from the germline V gene are SEHNR and FQNEAQ (reference sequence). This CDR3 contains 14 residues. Trimming cost V 2 bases and J 2 bases, with 9 bases left between them. DNA of the CDR3: TGTGCCAGCAGCTTATTAGTCCCCAACTATGGCTACACCTTC. Residues: CASSLLVPNYGYTF.

This chain joins TRBV7-9 and TRBJ2-3; TRBD2 is a possible D gene (6 bases). Germline lookup yields CDR1 SEHNR and CDR2 FQNEAQ (reference sequence). Trimming pared 4 bases from V and 6 bases from J, leaving 11 bases between. The CDR3 totals 13 residues. This CDR3 reads CASSSLREDTQYF. The CDR3 DNA reads TGTGCCAGCAGCTCCCTTCGGGAGGATACGCAGTATTTT.

This clone was seen only a few times. The chain recombines TRBV4-1 with TRBJ1-2, with 9 bases that match TRBD1. Per the germline V gene, CDR1 is MGHRA and CDR2 is YSYEKL. Germline trimming cut 5 bases from V and 2 bases from J; bases unmatched to any gene: 0. There are 13 residues in the CDR3. The CDR3 spells CASSGQGNYGYTF. CDR3 in DNA: TGCGCCAGCAGCGGACAGGGGAACTATGGCTACACCTTC.

The chain links TRBV7-9 to TRBJ1-5, with 8 bases that match TRBD1. Germline-derived CDR1 and CDR2 are SEHNR and FQNEAQ (reference sequence). J gave up 0 bases and V 5 bases, and 0 bases lay outside the gene matches. CDR3 length equals 14 residues. CDR3 region: CASSGQGSNQPQHF. For the CDR3, the DNA is TGTGCCAGCAGCGGACAGGGTAGCAATCAGCCCCAGCATTTT.

The chain joins TRBV6-6 to TRBJ1-2, with 8 bases aligning to TRBD1. V lost 6 bases, J lost 6 bases, and 12 bases stayed unmatched. Germline V CDR1 and CDR2: MNHNY, SVGAGI (reference sequence). The CDR3 consists of 15 residues. This CDR3 is CASSAPGGPLNGYTF. The CDR3 nucleotides read TGTGCCAGCAGCGCTCCAGGGGGCCCCCTAAATGGCTACACCTTC.

The chain links TRBV7-6 to TRBJ1-2; 7 nucleotides line up with TRBD1. CDR3 length: 16 residues. V gave up 1 base and J gave up 4 bases; unmatched junction bases: 9. The germline V gene encodes CDR1 SGHVS and CDR2 FNYEAQ. The CDR3 here is CASSLGGSGGAYGYTF. The CDR3 nucleotides read TGTGCCAGCAGCTTAGGGGGTTCAGGGGGTGCCTATGGCTACACCTTC.

The chain recombines TRBV7-2 with TRBJ2-2, with 7 bases fitting TRBD1. Trimming at V came to 5 bases and at J to 6 bases, leaving 9 bases not matched to a gene. Germline CDR1 SGHTA, CDR2 FQGNSA. This CDR3 spans 15 amino acids. This CDR3 reads CASSHDRVTAGELFF. The CDR3 DNA reads as TGTGCCAGCAGCCATGACAGGGTGACCGCCGGGGAGCTGTTTTTT. Supplemented by reference TRBV7-2 and TRBJ2-2, the full variable domain reads GAGVSQSPSNKVTEKGKDVELRCDPISGHTALYWYRQSLGQGLEFLIYFQGNSAPDKSGLPSDRFSAERTGGSVSTLTIQRTQQEDSAVYLCASSHDRVTAGELFFGEGSRLTVL.

The chain links TRBV20-1 to TRBJ1-2; TRBD1 is a possible D gene (5 bases). The CDR3 contains 11 residues. V was clipped by 6 bases and J by 8 bases, with 13 bases between them. Looked up from germline, CDR1 is DFQATT and CDR2 is SNEGSKA (reference sequence). The CDR3 DNA reads TGCAGTGCGGGGACTCCCGAAGGCTACACCTTC. The encoded protein is CSAGTPEGYTF.

The rearrangement uses TRBV9 and TRBJ1-1; 11 nucleotides line up with TRBD1. Per germline, CDR1 SGDLS and CDR2 YYNGEE. V dropped 4 bases and J dropped 8; count of bases not matched to a gene: 4. This CDR3 has 13 residues. The CDR3 sequence is CASSLRTGGEAFF. CDR3 sequence (DNA): TGTGCCAGCAGCCTTAGGACAGGGGGCGAAGCTTTCTTT.

V and J are TRBV6-5 and TRBJ1-2; D uncertain. V gave up 2 bases and J gave up 2 bases, with 6 bases separating them. Looked up from germline, CDR1 is MNHEY and CDR2 is SVGAGI. CDR3 length equals 13 residues. CDR3 bases: TGTGCCAGCAGTTACAAGCTAAACTATGGCTACACCTTC. It codes for CASSYKLNYGYTF.

This clone is a singleton in its sample. The sample has other DNA sequences that encode this CDR3 too. The chain couples TRBV5-1 to TRBJ2-7; 8 bases agree with TRBD1. This CDR3 region has 14 residues. V was pared by 3 bases and J by 3 bases, with 5 bases of the junction left unmatched. The germline gives CDR1 SGHRS, CDR2 YFSETQ. CDR3 sequence reads: CASSSGTGLYEQYF. In DNA form, the CDR3 reads TGCGCCAGCAGCTCCGGGACAGGTCTCTACGAGCAGTACTTC.

V is TRBV5-4 and J is TRBJ1-2; TRBD1 is a possible D gene (6 bases). The V and J ends lost 4 bases and 1 base respectively, with 20 bases between them. CDR3 length: 17 residues. The germline V gene encodes CDR1 SGHNT and CDR2 YYREEE (reference sequence). For the CDR3, the DNA is TGTGCCAGCAGCCCGGGAGGGGGTGTCGGTTTTAACTATGGCTACACCTTC. It yields the protein CASSPGGGVGFNYGYTF. Filled out from reference TRBV5-4 and TRBJ1-2, the complete variable domain reads ETGVTQSPTHLIKTRGQQVTLRCSSQSGHNTVSWYQQALGQGPQFIFQYYREEENGRGNFPPRFSGLQFPNYSSELNVNALELDDSALYLCASSPGGGVGFNYGYTFGSGTRLTVV.

This chain joins TRBV7-9 and TRBJ2-1, with D perhaps TRBD2 (7 bases). The V and J ends lost 6 bases and 2 bases respectively, with 14 bases between them. The CDR3 is 15 amino acids. Germline loops: CDR1 SEHNR, CDR2 FQNEAQ (reference sequence). In nucleotides, the CDR3 is TGTGCCAGCAGTAAGGGGGGGGCAACCTACAATGAGCAGTTCTTC. It specifies CASSKGGATYNEQFF.

The V gene is TRBV23-1, the J gene TRBJ2-4, with 8 bases fitting TRBD1. TRBV23-1 is labeled an ORF, and its function is uncertain. CDR3 length: 14 residues. V shed 8 bases, J shed 3 bases, and the junction held 6 bases outside the gene matches. Here the CDR3 reads CASDYGQGKNIQYF. For the CDR3, the DNA is TGCGCCAGCGACTACGGACAGGGCAAAAACATTCAGTACTTC.

This clone was seen a few times. The V and J genes are TRBV18 and TRBJ2-5, with D uncertain. The J call may be incorrect, as the DNA end agrees better with TRBJ2-7. In germline, CDR1 is KGHSH, CDR2 LQKENI. The CDR3 has 15 amino acids. The CDR3 DNA reads as TGTGCCAGCTCACCACGGGCCGGCAGCCTCCACGAGCAGTACTTC. Translated: CASSPRAGSLHEQYF.

The genes are TRBV4-3 and TRBJ1-6; maybe TRBD1 (5 bases). Trimming took off 1 base at V and 8 bases at J, with 18 bases between the two ends. The CDR3 covers 17 residues. Germline V gene sequence: CDR1 LGHNA, CDR2 YSLEER. The CDR3 region is CASSQVLRQRGDSPLHF. The CDR3, as DNA: TGCGCCAGCAGCCAAGTCCTGAGGCAAAGGGGTGATTCACCCCTCCACTTT.

This clone was recorded a few times. The V call is TRBV30, the J call TRBJ2-3; a possible D gene is TRBD1 (5 bases). Trimming pared 3 bases from V and 11 bases from J, leaving 12 bases between. The CDR3 is 11 amino acids. Germline V gene sequence: CDR1 GTSNPN, CDR2 SVGIG (reference sequence). The CDR3 loop reads CAWSAGPLQYF. In DNA form, the CDR3 reads TGTGCCTGGAGCGCAGGGCCTCTGCAGTATTTT.

This rearrangement joins TRBV15 to TRBJ2-7, with 7 bases aligning to TRBD2. Germline V gene data show CDR1 as LNHNV and CDR2 as YYDKDF (reference sequence). The CDR3 loop spans 16 amino acids. J was trimmed by 2 bases and V by 9 bases; bases with no gene match: 16. The DNA for the CDR3 is TGTGCCACTGGGTGGGGCGGAGCGGGGCTGGCCTACGAGCAGTACTTC. The encoded protein is CATGWGGAGLAYEQYF.

The chain carries TRBV4-3 and TRBJ1-3, with 7 positions matching TRBD1. The V gene's germline CDR1 is LGHNA and CDR2 YSLEER. V lost 3 bases, J lost 2 bases, and 10 bases stayed unmatched. The CDR3 consists of 17 residues. The chain's CDR3 is CASSQVPQGPAGNTIYF. The CDR3 DNA is TGCGCCAGCAGCCAGGTACCACAGGGGCCGGCTGGAAACACCATATATTTT.

This rearrangement joins TRBV5-1 to TRBJ1-2, with 7 bases aligning to TRBD1. Looked up from germline, CDR1 is SGHRS and CDR2 is YFSETQ. V was clipped by 3 bases and J by 8 bases; unmatched bases: 7. CDR3 size: 13 residues. The CDR3, as DNA: TGCGCCAGCAGCTCACGGGACAGCCTCGGCTACACCTTC. Encoded protein: CASSSRDSLGYTF.

J is TRBJ1-2 and V is TRBV5-4, with TRBD1 matching over 7 bases. Germline CDR1 is SGHNT and CDR2 is YYREEE (reference sequence). This CDR3 has 14 residues. The trim removed 3 bases at V and 7 bases at J, leaving 9 bases unmatched. The CDR3 nucleotides are TGTGCCAGCAGCTCACTTCCGGGACAGAGTGGCTACACCTTC. It encodes CASSSLPGQSGYTF.

CDR3 amino acids: CASSVGSGNQPQHF. In DNA, the CDR3 is TGTGCCAGCAGCGTAGGGAGTGGCAATCAGCCCCAGCATTTT. This chain joins TRBV9 and TRBJ1-5; D is uncertain. Between the trimmed V and J ends, which lost 0 bases and 2 bases, there was a span of 6 bases. In germline, CDR1 is SGDLS, CDR2 YYNGEE. The CDR3 consists of 14 residues. Full variable domain (outside the CDR3, taken from reference TRBV9 and TRBJ1-5): DSGVTQTPKHLITATGQRVTLRCSPRSGDLSVYWYQQSLDQGLQFLIQYYNGEERAKGNILERFSAQQFPDLHSELNLSSLELGDSALYFCASSVGSGNQPQHFGDGTRLSIL.

The rearrangement links TRBV10-2 to TRBJ2-2; 7 positions agree with TRBD2. V trimming: 6 bases; J trimming: 2 bases; junction bases outside the gene matches: 3. Germline-derived CDR1 and CDR2 are WSHSY and SAAADI. The CDR3 consists of 14 residues. The CDR3 DNA follows: TGCGCCAGCAGCCGGGACTACAACACCGGGGAGCTGTTTTTT. This translates into CASSRDYNTGELFF.

This clone was observed once. The chain employs TRBV19 and TRBJ1-2; a possible D gene is TRBD1 (6 bases). With 5 bases removed from V and 7 bases from J, the gap between germline ends came to 17 bases. The V gene's germline CDR1 is LNHDA and CDR2 SQIVND (reference sequence). The CDR3 length is 14 residues. For the CDR3, the DNA is TGTGCCAGTAGTCCGGACAGCCTTGCGGGTGGCTACACCTTC. Protein: CASSPDSLAGGYTF.

CDR3 protein: CASKGVEGPQHF. CDR3 nucleotide sequence: TGCGCCAGCAAGGGGGTGGAAGGACCCCAGCATTTT. This chain connects TRBV5-1 to TRBJ1-5; D possibly corresponds to TRBD1 (6 bases). The CDR3 consists of 12 residues. Germline values: CDR1 SGHRS, CDR2 YFSETQ. Trimming removed 6 bases from V and 10 bases from J, with 14 bases in between.

This sequence joins TRBV7-6 and TRBJ1-5; possibly TRBD1 for D (6 bases). In germline, CDR1 is SGHVS, CDR2 FNYEAQ. V shed 1 base and J shed 2 bases, with 12 bases lying between them. This CDR3 region has 16 residues. The CDR3 coding sequence is TGTGCCAGCAGCTTAGTAACAGGGAATGGCAATCAGCCCCAGCATTTT. It translates to CASSLVTGNGNQPQHF.